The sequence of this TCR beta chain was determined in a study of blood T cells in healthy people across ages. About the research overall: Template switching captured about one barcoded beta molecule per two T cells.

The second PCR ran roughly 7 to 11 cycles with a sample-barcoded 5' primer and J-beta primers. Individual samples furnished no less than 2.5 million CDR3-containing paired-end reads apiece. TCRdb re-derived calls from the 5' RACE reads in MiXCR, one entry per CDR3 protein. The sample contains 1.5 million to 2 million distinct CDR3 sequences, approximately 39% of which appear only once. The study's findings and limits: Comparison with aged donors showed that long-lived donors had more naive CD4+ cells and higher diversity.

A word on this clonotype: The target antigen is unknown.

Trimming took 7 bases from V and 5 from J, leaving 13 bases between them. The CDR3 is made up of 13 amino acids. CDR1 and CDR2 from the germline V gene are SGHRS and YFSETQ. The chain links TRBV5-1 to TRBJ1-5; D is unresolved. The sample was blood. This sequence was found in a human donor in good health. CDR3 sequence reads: CASSSVPHQPQHF. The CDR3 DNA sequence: TGCGCCAGCTCCTCGGTCCCGCATCAGCCCCAGCATTTT. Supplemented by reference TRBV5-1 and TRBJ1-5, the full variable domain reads KAGVTQTPRYLIKTRGQQVTLSCSPISGHRSVSWYQQTPGQGLQFLFEYFSETQRNKGNFPGRFSGRQFSNSRSEMNVSTLELGDSALYLCASSSVPHQPQHFGDGTRLSIL.